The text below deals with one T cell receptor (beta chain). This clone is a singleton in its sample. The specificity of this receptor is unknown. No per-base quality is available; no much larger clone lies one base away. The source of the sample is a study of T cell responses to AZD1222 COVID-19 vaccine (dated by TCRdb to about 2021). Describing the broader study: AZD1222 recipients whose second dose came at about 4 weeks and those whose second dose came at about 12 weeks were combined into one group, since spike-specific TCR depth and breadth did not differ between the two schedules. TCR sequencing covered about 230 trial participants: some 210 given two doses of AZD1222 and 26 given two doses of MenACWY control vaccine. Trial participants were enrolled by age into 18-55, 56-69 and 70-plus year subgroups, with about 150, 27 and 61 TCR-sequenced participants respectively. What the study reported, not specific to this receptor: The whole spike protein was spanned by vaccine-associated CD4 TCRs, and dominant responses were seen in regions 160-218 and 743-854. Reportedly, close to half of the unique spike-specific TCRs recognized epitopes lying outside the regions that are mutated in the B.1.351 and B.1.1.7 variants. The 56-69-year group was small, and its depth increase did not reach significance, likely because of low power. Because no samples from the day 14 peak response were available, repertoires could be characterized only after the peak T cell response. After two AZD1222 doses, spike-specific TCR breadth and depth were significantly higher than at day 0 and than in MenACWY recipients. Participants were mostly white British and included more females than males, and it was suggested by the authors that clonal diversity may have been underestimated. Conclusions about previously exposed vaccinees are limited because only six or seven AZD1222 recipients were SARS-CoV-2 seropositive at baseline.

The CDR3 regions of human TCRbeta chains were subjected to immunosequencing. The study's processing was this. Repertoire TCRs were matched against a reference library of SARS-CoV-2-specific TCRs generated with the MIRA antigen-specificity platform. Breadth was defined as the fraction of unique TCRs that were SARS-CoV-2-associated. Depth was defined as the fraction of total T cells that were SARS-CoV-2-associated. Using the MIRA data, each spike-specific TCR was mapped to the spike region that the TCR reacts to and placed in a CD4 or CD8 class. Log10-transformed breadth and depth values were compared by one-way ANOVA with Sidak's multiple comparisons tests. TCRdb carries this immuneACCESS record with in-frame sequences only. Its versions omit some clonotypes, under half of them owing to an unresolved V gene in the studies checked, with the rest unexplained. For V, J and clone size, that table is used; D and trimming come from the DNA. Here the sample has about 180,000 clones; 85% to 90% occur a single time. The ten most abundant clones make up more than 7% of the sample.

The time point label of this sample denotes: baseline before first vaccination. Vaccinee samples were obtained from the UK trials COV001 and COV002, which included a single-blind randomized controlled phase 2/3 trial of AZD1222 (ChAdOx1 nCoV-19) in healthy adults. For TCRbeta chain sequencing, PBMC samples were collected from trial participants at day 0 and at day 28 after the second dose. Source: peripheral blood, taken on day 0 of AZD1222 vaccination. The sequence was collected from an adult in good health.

The CDR3 protein: CASSQDTSGGANEQFF. The bases read TGTGCCAGCAGCCAAGATACTAGCGGGGGGGCCAATGAGCAGTTCTTC. The chain links TRBV4-2 with TRBJ2-1; 13 nucleotides in the junction match TRBD2. From the cysteine through the phenylalanine, the CDR3 covers 16 amino acids. Just CDR3 DNA is preserved here, 48 bases in frame from base 1. The germline V gene specifies LGHNA as CDR1 and YNFKEQ as CDR2. V is trimmed back by 0 bases and J by 6 bases, and the junction contains 2 bases that no gene match accounts for.